The 32 T cell receptor beta chains below all came from one sample that was sequenced in a study of T cells after yellow fever vaccination. TCRdb ran MiXCR on the 5' RACE reads and lists one entry per CDR3 protein. Counted here are under 15,000 distinct CDR3 sequences, 5.8% occurring once; the ten biggest clones make up roughly 0.9%. The specimen comprised PBMCs, either bulk or a sorted T-cell subset (CD4+, CD8+, memory, or dextramer-sorted; not recorded which), sampled on the day of the yellow fever booster vaccination. These receptors came from a man under 40 who received the YFV17D yellow fever vaccine.

Sample share makes this clonotype medium-sized (0.01 to 0.1%). The chain is built from TRBV24-1 and TRBJ2-7, with D unresolved. This CDR3 spans 11 amino acids. V lost 0 bases and J lost 4, with 0 bases in between. The germline CDR1 and CDR2 sequences are KGHDR and SFDVKD. Here the CDR3 DNA reads TGTGCCACCAGTGATTTGTACGAGCAGTACTTC. It yields the protein CATSDLYEQYF.

Many counts were recorded for this clonotype. The chain uses TRBV2 and TRBJ1-1; tentatively, D is TRBD1 (6 bases). This CDR3 region has 14 residues. Germline CDR1 and CDR2: SNHLY and FYNNEI. Trimming took off 6 bases at V and 4 bases at J, with 15 bases between the two ends. The DNA for the CDR3 is TGTGCCAGCAGGGGGGTCGGGGGCGGCACTGAAGCTTTCTTT. As protein: CASRGVGGGTEAFF.

This clonotype was recorded many times. This chain uses TRBV4-3 with TRBJ2-7, with D possibly TRBD1 on 5 matching bases. The germline V gene has CDR1 LGHNA and CDR2 YSLEER. The CDR3 length is 14 residues. V lost 0 bases to trimming and J lost 2 bases, with 8 bases between them. Here the CDR3 reads CASSQDAGPYEQYF. In nucleotides, the CDR3 is TGCGCCAGCAGCCAAGATGCAGGGCCCTACGAGCAGTACTTC.

Many counts were recorded for this clonotype. This chain joins TRBV20-1 and TRBJ1-1; no definite D call. This CDR3 has 12 amino acids. Trimming left V 4 bases short and J 1 base short, with 7 bases between. Germline-derived CDR1 and CDR2 are DFQATT and SNEGSKA (reference sequence). CDR3 sequence reads: CSATDGNTEAFF. The CDR3 DNA follows: TGCAGTGCTACAGACGGGAACACTGAAGCTTTCTTT.

By share, this clonotype ranks as medium-sized. This chain uses TRBV10-3 with TRBJ1-1; D not certain. Trimming took 6 bases from V and 0 from J, leaving 11 bases between them. Per the germline V gene, CDR1 is ENHRY and CDR2 is SYGVKD. This CDR3 has 14 residues. CDR3 loop: CAISQQLMNTEAFF. CDR3 DNA sequence: TGTGCCATCAGCCAACAGCTTATGAACACTGAAGCTTTCTTT.

Judged by abundance, this clonotype is medium-sized. The chain uses TRBV12-3 or TRBV12-4 and TRBJ1-5, with D maybe TRBD1 (5 bases). The CDR3 is made up of 14 amino acids. Deletions cut 6 bases from V and 7 bases from J, with 16 bases between. CDR3 DNA sequence: TGTGCCAGCAGACCTAACGGGGAGGGGCAGCCCCAGCATTTT. Amino acid sequence: CASRPNGEGQPQHF.

The sample holds many counts of this clonotype. The chain has TRBV5-4 and TRBJ2-1, with D possibly TRBD2 on 6 matching bases. This CDR3 contains 16 residues. Deletions cut 0 bases from V and 9 bases from J, with 19 bases between. CDR1 is SGHNT and CDR2 is YYREEE in the germline V gene (reference sequence). The CDR3 coding sequence is TGTGCCAGCAGCTTGGCTGGGGACTCTCAAAGGGGTGAGCAGTTCTTC. Its protein product is CASSLAGDSQRGEQFF. Full variable domain (remainder filled in from reference TRBV5-4 and TRBJ2-1): ETGVTQSPTHLIKTRGQQVTLRCSSQSGHNTVSWYQQALGQGPQFIFQYYREEENGRGNFPPRFSGLQFPNYSSELNVNALELDDSALYLCASSLAGDSQRGEQFFGPGTRLTVL.

This clonotype is labeled medium-sized. V is TRBV3-1 and J is TRBJ2-7, with D tentatively TRBD2 (5 bases). Per the germline V gene, CDR1 is LGHDT and CDR2 is YNNKEL (reference sequence). With 1 base removed from V and 8 bases from J, the gap between germline ends came to 18 bases. The CDR3 consists of 15 residues. As DNA, the CDR3 is TGTGCCAGCAGCCAAGGACGAGGGCTCGGGCAAAAGCAGTACTTC. It is translated as CASSQGRGLGQKQYF.

This clonotype was counted only a few times. The chain joins TRBV7-2 to TRBJ2-1; D is unresolved. Germline V gene data show CDR1 as SGHTA and CDR2 as FQGNSA. The CDR3 loop spans 12 amino acids. V was cut by 2 bases and J by 8 bases, with 7 bases left in between. The CDR3 region is CASSLQQYEQFF. The CDR3 DNA sequence: TGTGCCAGCAGCTTACAGCAGTATGAGCAGTTCTTC.

By sample share, this clonotype is medium-sized. The rearrangement uses TRBV2 and TRBJ2-3; 8 bases fit TRBD2. Trimming cost V 6 bases and J 6 bases; bases outside gene matches: 11. CDR1 and CDR2 (germline): SNHLY, FYNNEI. The CDR3 runs 15 residues. The CDR3 protein is CASRRPAGASDTQYF. In DNA, the CDR3 is TGTGCCAGCAGGCGACCAGCGGGAGCATCGGATACGCAGTATTTT.

This clonotype is categorized as medium-sized. The CDR3 reads CSVRQGFFEKLFF. Here the CDR3 DNA reads TGCAGCGTGCGACAGGGTTTTTTTGAAAAACTGTTTTTT. The gene calls are TRBV29-1 and TRBJ1-4, with 7 positions matching TRBD1. CDR1 and CDR2 from the germline V gene are SQVTM and ANQGSEA. The junction had 8 bases not matched to a gene; V was cut back by 6 bases and J by 7 bases. This CDR3 region has 13 residues.

This clonotype was found many times. The rearrangement uses TRBV29-1 and TRBJ2-1; TRBD2 might be the D (6 bases). This CDR3 spans 13 amino acids. Germline V gene lookup returns CDR1 SQVTM and CDR2 ANQGSEA. V was clipped by 5 bases and J by 0 bases, with 8 bases between them. Here the CDR3 reads CSVRRGSYNEQFF. CDR3 DNA sequence: TGCAGCGTTAGGCGGGGCTCCTACAATGAGCAGTTCTTC.

This clonotype was counted many times. The rearrangement joins TRBV25-1 to TRBJ2-1, with TRBD1 identical over 7 bases. V lost 1 base and J lost 4; bases outside the gene matches: 7. Germline V lookup: CDR1 MGHDK, CDR2 SYGVNS. The CDR3 covers 16 residues. The DNA for the CDR3 is TGTGCCAGCAGTGAATTAGGGGGCAGAGAATACAATGAGCAGTTCTTC. Translated, it gives CASSELGGREYNEQFF.

This clonotype was observed a handful of times. The J gene is TRBJ2-1, the V gene TRBV19; 7 bases align to TRBD2. The CDR3 has 15 residues. The J segment lost 8 bases and the V segment lost 1 base, leaving 8 bases of the junction unmatched. The V gene's germline CDR1 is LNHDA and CDR2 SQIVND (reference sequence). CDR3 protein: CASSIGAGEIYEQFF. CDR3 nucleotide sequence: TGTGCCAGTAGTATAGGCGCGGGAGAGATCTATGAGCAGTTCTTC.

This clonotype was detected only a few times. The chain has TRBV7-2 and TRBJ2-7, with 12 bases that match TRBD2. This CDR3 has 15 amino acids. Germline lookup yields CDR1 SGHTA and CDR2 FQGNSA. V lost 3 bases and J lost 5; bases outside the gene matches: 5. CDR3 sequence: CASSLRLAGADEQYF. The CDR3 bases are TGTGCCAGCAGCTTGCGACTAGCGGGAGCCGACGAGCAGTACTTC. The whole variable domain, filled in from reference TRBV7-2 and TRBJ2-7, reads GAGVSQSPSNKVTEKGKDVELRCDPISGHTALYWYRQSLGQGLEFLIYFQGNSAPDKSGLPSDRFSAERTGGSVSTLTIQRTQQEDSAVYLCASSLRLAGADEQYFGPGTRLTVT.

This clonotype ranks as medium-sized (0.01 to 0.1%). V is TRBV14 and J is TRBJ2-7; unclear D gene. V was pared by 1 base and J by 8 bases, with 9 bases between. The CDR3 contains 12 residues. CDR1 is SGHDN and CDR2 is FVKESK in the germline V gene. CDR3 region: CASSQAQGQQYF. The CDR3, as DNA: TGTGCCAGCAGCCAAGCCCAAGGACAGCAGTACTTC.

The rearrangement links TRBV12-3 or TRBV12-4 to TRBJ2-7, with 11 bases lining up with TRBD2. The ends lost 5 bases at V and 12 bases at J; junction bases unmatched: 6. The CDR3 contains 12 residues. CDR3 sequence (DNA): TGTGCCAGCAGTCGTATAGCGGGAGGGTTGTACTTC. The encoded protein is CASSRIAGGLYF.

Within the sample, this clonotype is medium-sized (0.01 to 0.1%). Compared with germline, one end of the junction differs, possibly owing to a read error. The rearrangement links TRBV9 to TRBJ2-5, with D possibly being TRBD1 or TRBD2 (5 bases each). The CDR3 contains 15 residues. Germline V CDR1 and CDR2: SGDLS, YYNGEE. CDR3 protein: CASSSTGTNQETQYF. In DNA form, the CDR3 reads TGTGCCAGCAGCTCCACCGGGACCAACCAGGAGACCCAGTACTTC.

This clonotype was observed many times. This chain connects TRBV20-1 to TRBJ2-7, with TRBD1 identical over 8 bases. CDR1 DFQATT and CDR2 SNEGSKA come from the germline V gene (reference sequence). The J segment lost 6 bases and the V segment lost 5 bases, leaving 3 bases of the junction unmatched. The CDR3 consists of 11 residues. Here the CDR3 reads CSASQGGEQYF. DNA for the CDR3: TGCAGTGCTTCACAGGGGGGCGAGCAGTACTTC.

V is TRBV7-2 and J is TRBJ1-1; D is unclear. Trimming pared 5 bases from V and 7 bases from J, leaving 8 bases between. Germline CDR1 reads SGHTA; CDR2 reads FQGNSA. The CDR3 runs 11 residues. The CDR3 nucleotides are TGTGCCAGCAGCCCCCGGAGTGAAGCTTTCTTT. Translated, it gives CASSPRSEAFF.

There are many counts of this clonotype. This chain links TRBV5-4 with TRBJ2-7; TRBD2 is a possible D gene (5 bases). Germline CDR1 is SGHNT and CDR2 is YYREEE (reference sequence). The V end lost 4 bases, the J end lost 6 bases, and 14 bases lay between the germline ends. The CDR3 consists of 13 residues. This CDR3 reads CASSTQGGREQYF. DNA of the CDR3: TGTGCCAGCAGCACTCAAGGCGGGCGCGAGCAGTACTTC.

This clonotype was observed many times. The genes are TRBV5-4 and TRBJ1-2; D remains ambiguous. Germline loops: CDR1 SGHNT, CDR2 YYREEE (reference sequence). Trimming stripped 0 bases from V and 2 bases from J, with 14 bases between. This CDR3 has 16 amino acids. In nucleotides, the CDR3 is TGTGCCAGCAGCTTGGGGACGTTCCCATCGAACTATGGCTACACCTTC. Translating it yields CASSLGTFPSNYGYTF.

The table lists this clonotype with many counts. The chain recombines TRBV20-1 with TRBJ2-1, with TRBD2 identical over 9 bases. V shed 6 bases and J 8 bases; nucleotides not matched to a gene: 29. CDR1 and CDR2 (germline): DFQATT, SNEGSKA (reference sequence). The CDR3 runs to 20 residues. This CDR3 is CSARTPPDMTSGLRGHEQFF. CDR3 bases: TGCAGTGCCCGGACCCCACCAGATATGACTAGCGGCCTAAGAGGGCATGAGCAGTTCTTC.

By its share, this clonotype is medium-sized. The V call is TRBV6-5, the J call TRBJ1-5; D call uncertain. This CDR3 region has 13 residues. V was shortened by 0 bases and J by 5 bases, with 5 bases between the two germline ends. Germline V gene data show CDR1 as MNHEY and CDR2 as SVGAGI. The CDR3 sequence: CASSYSGYQPQHF. The CDR3 nucleotides are TGTGCCAGCAGTTACTCTGGGTATCAGCCCCAGCATTTT.

This clonotype was observed at least ten times. The V call is TRBV10-3, the J call TRBJ2-7, with 11 bases that match TRBD2. CDR3 length: 14 residues. In germline, CDR1 is ENHRY, CDR2 SYGVKD. V shed 5 bases, J shed 4 bases, and the junction held 4 bases outside the gene matches. The CDR3 here is CAISPGTSGYEQYF. DNA of the CDR3: TGTGCCATCAGTCCCGGGACTAGCGGATACGAGCAGTACTTC.

The sample holds many counts of this clonotype. This chain joins TRBV18 and TRBJ2-5, with 7 bases identical to TRBD2. Unmatched junction bases numbered 2, after V lost 3 bases and J lost 1 base. This CDR3 comprises 14 residues. CDR1 and CDR2 (germline): KGHSH, LQKENI. Here the CDR3 reads CASSPGLSQETQYF. The CDR3 nucleotides are TGTGCCAGCTCACCGGGACTATCCCAAGAGACCCAGTACTTC.

This clonotype counts as medium-sized. The chain joins TRBV12-3 or TRBV12-4 to TRBJ2-2, with D hard to call. This CDR3 spans 12 amino acids. The V and J ends lost 2 bases and 6 bases respectively, with 4 bases between them. The CDR3 region is CASSLSSGELFF. CDR3 nucleotide sequence: TGTGCCAGCAGTTTATCGTCCGGGGAGCTGTTTTTT.

This clonotype is labeled as medium-sized. This chain joins TRBV5-1 and TRBJ1-5; D unclear. CDR1 and CDR2 (germline): SGHRS, YFSETQ. The CDR3 spans 14 residues. The ends were cut back, 1 base at V and 3 bases at J, with 8 bases in the middle. CDR3 sequence (DNA): TGCGCCAGCAGCTTGTCGGGAGACAATCAGCCCCAGCATTTT. It is translated as CASSLSGDNQPQHF.

This clonotype was counted many times. The J gene is TRBJ1-1, the V gene TRBV6-2 or TRBV6-3, with 8 bases lining up with TRBD1. V was clipped by 10 bases and J by 4 bases; unmatched bases: 8. The germline CDR1 and CDR2 sequences are MNHEY and SVGEGT. The CDR3 sequence is 13 residues long. Here the CDR3 reads CATTGGTGTEAFF. The CDR3 DNA sequence: TGTGCCACAACGGGGGGGACAGGCACTGAAGCTTTCTTT.

This clonotype was seen repeatedly, ten times or more. The V gene is TRBV6-6, the J gene TRBJ1-1, with D maybe TRBD1 (6 bases). V was shortened by 5 bases and J by 5 bases, with 9 bases between the two germline ends. This CDR3 is built from 12 residues. Germline CDR1 MNHNY, CDR2 SVGAGI (reference sequence). This chain's CDR3 is CASSPQGTEAFF. The CDR3 DNA reads as TGTGCCAGCAGTCCACAGGGTACTGAAGCTTTCTTT.

This clonotype was counted at least ten times. V and J are TRBV12-3 or TRBV12-4 and TRBJ1-6; no clear D. Trimming took 3 bases from V and 4 from J, leaving 7 bases between them. CDR3 length equals 14 residues. This chain's CDR3 is CASSFGQYNSPLHF. CDR3 sequence (DNA): TGTGCCAGCAGTTTCGGGCAGTATAATTCACCCCTCCACTTT.

This clonotype rates as medium-sized (0.01 to 0.1%). This sequence joins TRBV12-3 or TRBV12-4 and TRBJ2-1; 13 bases fit TRBD2. CDR3 size: 14 residues. Trimming at V came to 6 bases and at J to 15 bases, leaving 11 bases not matched to a gene. The CDR3 DNA is TGTGCCAGCAGCTCATGGGATCGGACTAGCGGGGGGTTCTTC. It codes for CASSSWDRTSGGFF.